The 8 T cell receptor beta chains given below trace back to one sample, sequenced in a study of shared clonotypes between healthy human individuals. Clones were sequenced by immunoSEQ multiplex PCR, and TCRdb holds only the in-frame ones, with some missing. The profile shows 600,000 to 750,000 clones, over 55% of them singletons. Input material: memory CD4+ T cells sorted from blood. Subset described: CD45RA-negative fraction. Source of these receptors: a woman aged 25-40 years in good health.

The V and J genes are TRBV25-1 and TRBJ2-7, with TRBD1 matching over 8 bases. The CDR3 has 16 residues. V lost 3 bases and J lost 3; bases outside the gene matches: 10. Per the germline V gene, CDR1 is MGHDK and CDR2 is SYGVNS. This chain's CDR3 is CASSDPLQGDFYEQYF. DNA of the CDR3: TGTGCCAGCAGTGACCCTTTACAGGGGGATTTCTACGAGCAGTACTTC.

As to this clone: Other nucleotide sequences from this sample produce the same CDR3. The chain employs TRBV11-3 and TRBJ2-3; D unclear. V was trimmed by 1 base and J by 1 base, leaving 3 bases between them. The CDR3 has 13 amino acids. The V gene's germline CDR1 is SGHNT and CDR2 YENEEA. The chain's CDR3 is CASSLGRTDTQYF. The DNA of the CDR3 is TGTGCCAGCAGCTTAGGTCGCACAGATACGCAGTATTTT. The whole variable domain, remainder taken from reference TRBV11-3 and TRBJ2-3, is EAGVVQSPRYKIIEKKQPVAFWCNPISGHNTLYWYLQNLGQGPELLIRYENEEAVDDSQLPKDRFSAERLKGVDSTLKIQPAELGDSAVYLCASSLGRTDTQYFGPGTRLTVL.

Written as DNA, the CDR3 is TGCGCCAGCAGCTTGGGACCCTCCCTAGCGGGAGGAGAGACCCAGTACTTC. Its translation: CASSLGPSLAGGETQYF. This chain joins TRBV5-1 and TRBJ2-5; 11 nucleotides align to TRBD2. Germline V lookup: CDR1 SGHRS, CDR2 YFSETQ. V shed 0 bases, J shed 4 bases, and the junction held 8 bases outside the gene matches. The CDR3 consists of 17 residues.

The V call is TRBV5-1, the J call TRBJ2-7; a weak D match, TRBD2 (6 bases). In germline, CDR1 is SGHRS, CDR2 YFSETQ. This CDR3 is 15 amino acids long. With 4 bases removed from V and 0 bases from J, the gap between germline ends came to 14 bases. The CDR3 sequence: CASSTQSGVSYEQYF. The CDR3 coding sequence is TGCGCCAGCAGCACGCAGTCGGGGGTCTCCTACGAGCAGTACTTC.

The rearrangement uses TRBV19 and TRBJ2-6; D gene uncertain. CDR1 is LNHDA, CDR2 SQIVND, per germline (reference sequence). The V and J ends lost 1 base and 3 bases respectively, with 7 bases between them. This CDR3 has 15 amino acids. The chain's CDR3 is CASSIVRVGANVLTF. The CDR3 DNA follows: TGTGCCAGTAGTATAGTCCGGGTTGGGGCCAACGTCCTGACTTTC.

This chain uses TRBV10-3 with TRBJ2-3; D is unclear. Germline assignment: CDR1 ENHRY and CDR2 SYGVKD. The CDR3 consists of 14 residues. Trimming took 0 bases from V and 3 from J, leaving 7 bases between them. CDR3 in DNA: TGTGCCATCAGTGAGTCCACAGCTACAGATACGCAGTATTTT. This encodes CAISESTATDTQYF.

The rearrangement links TRBV19 to TRBJ2-5; TRBD2 might be the D (5 bases). Germline CDR1 and CDR2: LNHDA and SQIVND (reference sequence). Trimming pared 5 bases from V and 7 bases from J, leaving 17 bases between. This CDR3 contains 14 residues. This CDR3 is CASSPALAGGTQYF. The CDR3 nucleotides are TGTGCCAGTAGTCCAGCCCTAGCAGGAGGGACCCAGTACTTC.

The table lists this clone with a few counts. The rearrangement links TRBV11-2 to TRBJ2-5; 9 positions agree with TRBD2. The J segment lost 2 bases and the V segment lost 4 bases, leaving 8 bases of the junction unmatched. CDR1 SGHAT and CDR2 FQNNGV come from the germline V gene. The CDR3 has 16 residues. This chain's CDR3 is CASSSGGLAGQETQYF. As DNA, the CDR3 is TGTGCCAGCAGCTCGGGGGGGCTAGCGGGGCAAGAGACCCAGTACTTC. The variable domain in full, completed from reference TRBV11-2 and TRBJ2-5, reads EAGVAQSPRYKIIEKRQSVAFWCNPISGHATLYWYQQILGQGPKLLIQFQNNGVVDDSQLPKDRFSAERLKGVDSTLKIQPAKLEDSAVYLCASSSGGLAGQETQYFGPGTRLLVL.